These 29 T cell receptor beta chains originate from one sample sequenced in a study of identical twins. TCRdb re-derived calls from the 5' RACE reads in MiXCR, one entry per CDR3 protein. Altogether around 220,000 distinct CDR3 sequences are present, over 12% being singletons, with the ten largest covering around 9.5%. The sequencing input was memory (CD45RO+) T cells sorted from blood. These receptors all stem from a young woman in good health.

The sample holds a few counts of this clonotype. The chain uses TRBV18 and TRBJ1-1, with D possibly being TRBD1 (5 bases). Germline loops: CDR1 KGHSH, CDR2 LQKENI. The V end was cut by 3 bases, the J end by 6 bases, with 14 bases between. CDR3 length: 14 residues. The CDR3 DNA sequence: TGTGCCAGCTCACCTCAGCGGGACCGAGCTGAAGCTTTCTTT. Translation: CASSPQRDRAEAFF.

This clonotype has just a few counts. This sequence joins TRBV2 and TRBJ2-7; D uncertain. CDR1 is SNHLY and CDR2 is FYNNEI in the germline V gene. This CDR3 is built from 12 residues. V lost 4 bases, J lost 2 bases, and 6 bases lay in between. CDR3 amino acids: CASSGSAYEQYF. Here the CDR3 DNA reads TGTGCCAGCAGTGGGTCGGCCTACGAGCAGTACTTC.

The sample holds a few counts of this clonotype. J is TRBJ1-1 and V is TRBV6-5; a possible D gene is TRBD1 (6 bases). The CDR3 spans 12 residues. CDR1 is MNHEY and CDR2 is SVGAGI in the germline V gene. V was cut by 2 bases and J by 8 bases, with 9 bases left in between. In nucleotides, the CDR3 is TGTGCCAGCAGTTACGTACAGGGCGAAGCTTTCTTT. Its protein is CASSYVQGEAFF.

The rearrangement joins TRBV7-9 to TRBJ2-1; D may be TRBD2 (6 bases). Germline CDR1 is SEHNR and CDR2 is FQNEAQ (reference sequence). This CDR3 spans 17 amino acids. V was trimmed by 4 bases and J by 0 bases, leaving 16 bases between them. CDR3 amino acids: CASSSLGGSSSYNEQFF. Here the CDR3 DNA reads TGTGCCAGCAGCTCCCTTGGGGGGTCCAGCTCCTACAATGAGCAGTTCTTC. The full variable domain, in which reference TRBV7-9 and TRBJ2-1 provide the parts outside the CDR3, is DTGVSQNPRHKITKRGQNVTFRCDPISEHNRLYWYRQTLGQGPEFLTYFQNEAQLEKSRLLSDRFSAERPKGSFSTLEIQRTEQGDSAMYLCASSSLGGSSSYNEQFFGPGTRLTVL.

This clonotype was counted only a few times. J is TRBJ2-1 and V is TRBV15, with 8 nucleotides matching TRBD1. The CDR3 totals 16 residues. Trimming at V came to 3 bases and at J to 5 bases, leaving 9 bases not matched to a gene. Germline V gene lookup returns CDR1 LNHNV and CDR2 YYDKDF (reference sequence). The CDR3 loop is CATSSGPGQEDNEQFF. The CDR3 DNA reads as TGTGCCACCAGCAGTGGACCGGGACAGGAAGACAATGAGCAGTTCTTC.

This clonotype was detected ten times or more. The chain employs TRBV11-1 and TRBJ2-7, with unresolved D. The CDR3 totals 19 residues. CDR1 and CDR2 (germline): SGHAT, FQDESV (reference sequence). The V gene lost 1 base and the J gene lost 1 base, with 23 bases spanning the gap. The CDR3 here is CASSLVEVSFHRPSYEQYF. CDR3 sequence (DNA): TGTGCCAGCAGCTTAGTCGAAGTCAGCTTCCACCGCCCGTCCTACGAGCAGTACTTC.

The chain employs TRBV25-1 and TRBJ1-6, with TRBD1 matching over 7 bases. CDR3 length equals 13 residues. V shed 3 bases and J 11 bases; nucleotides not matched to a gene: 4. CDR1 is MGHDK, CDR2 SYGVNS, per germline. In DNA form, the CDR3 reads TGTGCCAGCAGTGATCGACAGGGCCCACCCCTCCACTTT. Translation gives CASSDRQGPPLHF.

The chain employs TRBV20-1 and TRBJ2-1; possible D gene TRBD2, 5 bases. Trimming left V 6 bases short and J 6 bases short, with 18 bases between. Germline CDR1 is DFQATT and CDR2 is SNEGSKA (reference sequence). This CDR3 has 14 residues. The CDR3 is CSAQRSTPPNEQFF. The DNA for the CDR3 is TGCAGTGCGCAGCGGTCCACCCCGCCCAATGAGCAGTTCTTC.

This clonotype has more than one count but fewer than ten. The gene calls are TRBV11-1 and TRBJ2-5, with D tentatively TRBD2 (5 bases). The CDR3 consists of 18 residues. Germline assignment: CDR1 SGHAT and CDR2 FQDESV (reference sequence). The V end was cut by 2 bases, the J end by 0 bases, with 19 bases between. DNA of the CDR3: TGTGCCAGCAGCTTATGGGTCGGGGTCGTACCGAACCAAGAGACCCAGTACTTC. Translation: CASSLWVGVVPNQETQYF.

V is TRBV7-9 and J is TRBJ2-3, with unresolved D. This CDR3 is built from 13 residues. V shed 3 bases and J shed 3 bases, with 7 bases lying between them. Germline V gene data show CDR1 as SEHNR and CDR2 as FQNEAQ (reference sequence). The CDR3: CASSFVTTDTQYF. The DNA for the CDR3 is TGTGCCAGCAGCTTCGTGACAACAGATACGCAGTATTTT.

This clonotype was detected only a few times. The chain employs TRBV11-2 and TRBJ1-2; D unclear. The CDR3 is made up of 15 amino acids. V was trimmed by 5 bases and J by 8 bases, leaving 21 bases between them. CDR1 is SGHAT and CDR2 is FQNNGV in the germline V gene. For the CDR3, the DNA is TGTGCCAGCAGCCCCTTGTCACCCCGAACGGGCGGCTACACCTTC. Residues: CASSPLSPRTGGYTF.

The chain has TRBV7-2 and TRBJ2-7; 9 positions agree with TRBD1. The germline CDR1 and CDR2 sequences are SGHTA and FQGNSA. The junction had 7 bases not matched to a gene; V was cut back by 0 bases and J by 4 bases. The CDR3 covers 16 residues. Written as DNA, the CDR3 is TGTGCCAGCAGCTTAGCGGGCACAGGGGGCTATTACGAGCAGTACTTC. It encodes CASSLAGTGGYYEQYF. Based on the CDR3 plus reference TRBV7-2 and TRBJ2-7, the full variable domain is GAGVSQSPSNKVTEKGKDVELRCDPISGHTALYWYRQSLGQGLEFLIYFQGNSAPDKSGLPSDRFSAERTGGSVSTLTIQRTQQEDSAVYLCASSLAGTGGYYEQYFGPGTRLTVT.

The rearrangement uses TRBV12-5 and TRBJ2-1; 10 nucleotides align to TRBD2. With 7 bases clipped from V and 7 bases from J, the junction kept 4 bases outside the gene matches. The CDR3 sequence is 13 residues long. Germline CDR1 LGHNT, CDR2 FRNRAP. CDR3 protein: CASAGLALNEQFF. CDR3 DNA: TGTGCTAGTGCGGGACTAGCGCTTAATGAGCAGTTCTTC.

For the CDR3, the DNA is TGCGCCAGCAGCCACCACTTGGGGGGAGGCACTGAAGCTTTCTTT. Translated, it gives CASSHHLGGGTEAFF. The V and J genes are TRBV4-3 and TRBJ1-1; D may be TRBD1 (5 bases). V shed 3 bases and J shed 4 bases, with 15 bases lying between them. Germline CDR1 reads LGHNA; CDR2 reads YSLEER. The CDR3 spans 15 residues.

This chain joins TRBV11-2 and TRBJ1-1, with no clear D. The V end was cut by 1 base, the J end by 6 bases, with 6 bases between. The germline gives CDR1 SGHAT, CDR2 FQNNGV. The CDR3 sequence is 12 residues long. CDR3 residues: CASSLAGPEAFF. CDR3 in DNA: TGTGCCAGCAGCTTAGCCGGACCTGAAGCTTTCTTT.

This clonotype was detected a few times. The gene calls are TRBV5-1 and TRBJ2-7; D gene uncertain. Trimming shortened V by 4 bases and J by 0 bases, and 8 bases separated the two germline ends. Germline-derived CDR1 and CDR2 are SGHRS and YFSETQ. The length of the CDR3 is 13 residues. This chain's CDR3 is CASSNTDSYEQYF. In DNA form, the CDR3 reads TGCGCCAGCAGCAATACCGACTCCTACGAGCAGTACTTC.

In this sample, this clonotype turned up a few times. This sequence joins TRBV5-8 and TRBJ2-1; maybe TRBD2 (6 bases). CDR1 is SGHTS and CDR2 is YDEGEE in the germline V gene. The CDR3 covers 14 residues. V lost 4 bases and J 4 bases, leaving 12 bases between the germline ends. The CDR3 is CASSATGTYNEQFF. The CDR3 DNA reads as TGTGCCAGCAGCGCAACCGGGACTTACAATGAGCAGTTCTTC.

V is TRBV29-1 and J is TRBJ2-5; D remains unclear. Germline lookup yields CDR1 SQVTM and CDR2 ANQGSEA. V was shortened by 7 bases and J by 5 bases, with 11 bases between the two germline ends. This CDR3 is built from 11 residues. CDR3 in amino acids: CSGPVGETQYF. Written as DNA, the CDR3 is TGCAGCGGCCCGGTAGGGGAGACCCAGTACTTC.

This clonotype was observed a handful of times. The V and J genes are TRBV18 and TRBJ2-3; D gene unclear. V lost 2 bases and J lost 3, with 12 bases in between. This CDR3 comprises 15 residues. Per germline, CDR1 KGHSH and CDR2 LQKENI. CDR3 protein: CASSPDNYWTDTQYF. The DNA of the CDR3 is TGTGCCAGCTCACCAGATAATTATTGGACAGATACGCAGTATTTT.

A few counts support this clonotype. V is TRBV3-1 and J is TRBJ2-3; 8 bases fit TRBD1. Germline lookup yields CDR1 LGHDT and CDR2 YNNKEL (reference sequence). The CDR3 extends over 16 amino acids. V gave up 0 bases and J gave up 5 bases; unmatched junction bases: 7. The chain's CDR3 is CASSQDTGGQGDTQYF. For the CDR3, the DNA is TGTGCCAGCAGCCAAGATACAGGGGGGCAGGGAGATACGCAGTATTTT.

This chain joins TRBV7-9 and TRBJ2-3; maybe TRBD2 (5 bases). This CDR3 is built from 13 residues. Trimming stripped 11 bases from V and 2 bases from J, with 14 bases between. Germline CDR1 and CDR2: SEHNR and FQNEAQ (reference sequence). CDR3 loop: CAGKRGNTDTQYF. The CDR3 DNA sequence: TGTGCCGGAAAACGGGGAAACACAGATACGCAGTATTTT.

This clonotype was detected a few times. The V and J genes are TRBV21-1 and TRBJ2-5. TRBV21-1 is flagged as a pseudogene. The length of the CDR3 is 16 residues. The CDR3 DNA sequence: TGTGCCAGCAGCGCAGTCAAAGGAGATGGATGGGAGACCCAGTACTTC. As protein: CASSAVKGDGWETQYF.

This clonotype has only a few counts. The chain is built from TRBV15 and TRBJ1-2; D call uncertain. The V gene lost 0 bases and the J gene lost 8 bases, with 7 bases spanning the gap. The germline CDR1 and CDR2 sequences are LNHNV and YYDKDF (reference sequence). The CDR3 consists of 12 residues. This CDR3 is CATSRDWEGYTF. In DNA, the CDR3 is TGTGCCACCAGCAGAGATTGGGAGGGCTACACCTTC.

The CDR3 here is CASSSQSGSSYNEQFF. In nucleotides, the CDR3 is TGTGCCAGCAGCTCTCAATCAGGGAGCTCCTACAATGAGCAGTTCTTC. The V and J genes are TRBV7-6 and TRBJ2-1; D assignment may be TRBD1 or TRBD2 (5 bases each). In germline, CDR1 is SGHVS, CDR2 FNYEAQ. The V gene lost 4 bases and the J gene lost 0 bases, with 13 bases spanning the gap. This CDR3 is 16 amino acids long.

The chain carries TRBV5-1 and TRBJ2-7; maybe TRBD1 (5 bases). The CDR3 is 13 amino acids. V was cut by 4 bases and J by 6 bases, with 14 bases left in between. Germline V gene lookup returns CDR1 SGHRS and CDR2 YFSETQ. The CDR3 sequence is CASSPEGASEQYF. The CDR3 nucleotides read TGCGCCAGCAGCCCCGAAGGGGCCAGCGAGCAGTACTTC. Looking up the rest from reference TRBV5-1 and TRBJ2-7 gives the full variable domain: KAGVTQTPRYLIKTRGQQVTLSCSPISGHRSVSWYQQTPGQGLQFLFEYFSETQRNKGNFPGRFSGRQFSNSRSEMNVSTLELGDSALYLCASSPEGASEQYFGPGTRLTVT.

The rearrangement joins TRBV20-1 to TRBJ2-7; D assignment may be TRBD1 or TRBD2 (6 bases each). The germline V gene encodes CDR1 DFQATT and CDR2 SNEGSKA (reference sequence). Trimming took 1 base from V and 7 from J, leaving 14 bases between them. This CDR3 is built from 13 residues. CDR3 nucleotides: TGCAGTGCTAGAGGGGGGGCGACGGGAGAGCAGTACTTC. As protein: CSARGGATGEQYF.

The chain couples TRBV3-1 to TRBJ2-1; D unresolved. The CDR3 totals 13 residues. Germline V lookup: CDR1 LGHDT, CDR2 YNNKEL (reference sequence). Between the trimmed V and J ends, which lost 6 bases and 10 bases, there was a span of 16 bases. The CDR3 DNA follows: TGTGCCAGCAGTTACGCAGGCGGTCCCGAGCAGTTCTTC. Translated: CASSYAGGPEQFF.

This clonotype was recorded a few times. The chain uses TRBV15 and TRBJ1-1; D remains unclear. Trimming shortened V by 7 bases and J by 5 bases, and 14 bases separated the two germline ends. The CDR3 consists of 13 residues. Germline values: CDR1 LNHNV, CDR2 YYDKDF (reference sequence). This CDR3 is CATIIRSETEAFF. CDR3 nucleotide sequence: TGTGCCACCATAATAAGGTCGGAAACTGAAGCTTTCTTT.

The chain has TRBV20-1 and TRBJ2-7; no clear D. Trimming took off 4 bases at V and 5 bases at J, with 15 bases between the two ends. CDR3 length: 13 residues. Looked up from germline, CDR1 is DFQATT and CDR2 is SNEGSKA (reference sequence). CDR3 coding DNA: TGCAGTGCTACTAGGAAAGGATTGCACGAGCAGTACTTC. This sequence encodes CSATRKGLHEQYF.